The table lists the clone carrying this T cell receptor beta chain with many counts. This sample stems from a study of human T cells and chemical hapten exposure. Germline values: CDR1 SGHNT, CDR2 YYREEE (reference sequence). The CDR3 is 18 residues long. V was trimmed by 2 bases and J by 4 bases, leaving 24 bases between them. Using its own MiXCR run on the RACE reads, TCRdb lists one record per CDR3 protein. The sample shows 87,000 or so distinct CDR3 sequences, around 9.5% of them seen only once. Regarding time point: pre-sensitization, week 0. Treatment here: therapeutic diphenylcyclopropenone sensitization with weekly scalp DPC.

This receptor was obtained from a woman in her forties with alopecia areata. Some clones in this sample may be carry-over from other donors' samples. The source was whole blood, collected in connection with sensitization to the hapten diphenylcyclopropenone (DPC). V usage is TRBV5-4 and J usage is TRBJ2-5, with D possibly called TRBD1 or TRBD2 (7 bases each). In DNA, the CDR3 is TGTGCCAGCAGCTTATTGACAGGGAGCCGGGGGAGGGGAGAGACCCAGTACTTC. This codes for CASSLLTGSRGRGETQYF.